This is a list of T cell receptor beta chains from one sample in a study of blood T cell repertoires in COVID-19. TCRdb keeps only in-frame clones here, not all; method: immunoSEQ multiplex PCR. The sample lists tens of thousands of clones, about four fifths seen once, with about 15% in the top ten. The sequencing sample was made of peripheral blood. The origin of the receptors is a human donor in a cohort sampled during active COVID-19. Each CDR3 is given with its conserved first and last residue. Each record gives: CDR3 length, clone size, V gene, D gene, J gene, CDR3 protein, CDR3 DNA. A D gene is named only where the DNA matches it firmly. For some rows the clone size is stated as once, few or many, or as a class when expanded; others skip it.

cdr3_length: 13; clone_size: .; v_call: TRBV18; d_call: TRBD2; j_call: TRBJ2-1; cdr3_aa: CASSLAGRNEQFF; cdr3_nt: TGTGCCAGCTCACTAGCGGGGCGCAATGAGCAGTTCTTC
cdr3_length: 14; clone_size: .; v_call: TRBV30; d_call: TRBD1; j_call: TRBJ1-5; cdr3_aa: CAWSDGQGSQPQHF; cdr3_nt: TGTGCCTGGAGTGATGGACAGGGGAGTCAGCCCCAGCATTTT
cdr3_length: 14; clone_size: few; v_call: TRBV14; d_call: .; j_call: TRBJ1-2; cdr3_aa: CATSADSYNYGYTF; cdr3_nt: TGTGCCACCTCAGCGGACTCCTATAACTATGGCTACACCTTC
cdr3_length: 16; clone_size: .; v_call: TRBV5-8; d_call: .; j_call: TRBJ1-5; cdr3_aa: CASSLDRGYSNQPQHF; cdr3_nt: TGTGCCAGCAGCTTGGACCGGGGATATAGCAATCAGCCCCAGCATTTT
cdr3_length: 15; clone_size: .; v_call: TRBV6-2/TRBV6-3; d_call: .; j_call: TRBJ2-1; cdr3_aa: CASSWAGVSYNEQFF; cdr3_nt: TGTGCCAGCAGTTGGGCCGGCGTCTCCTACAATGAGCAGTTCTTC
cdr3_length: 13; clone_size: .; v_call: TRBV5-1; d_call: .; j_call: TRBJ1-1; cdr3_aa: CASSLGQSTEAFF; cdr3_nt: TGCGCCAGCAGCTTAGGACAGAGCACTGAAGCTTTCTTT
cdr3_length: 12; clone_size: .; v_call: TRBV12-3/TRBV12-4; d_call: .; j_call: TRBJ1-2; cdr3_aa: CASSFTAYGYTF; cdr3_nt: TGTGCCAGCAGTTTCACAGCTTATGGCTACACCTTC
cdr3_length: 15; clone_size: .; v_call: TRBV7-2; d_call: .; j_call: TRBJ1-1; cdr3_aa: CASSWARGMNTEAFF; cdr3_nt: TGTGCCAGCAGCTGGGCGAGGGGGATGAACACTGAAGCTTTCTTT
cdr3_length: 14; clone_size: .; v_call: TRBV29-1; d_call: TRBD1; j_call: TRBJ1-2; cdr3_aa: CSVADRGTNYGYTF; cdr3_nt: TGCAGCGTTGCGGACAGGGGAACTAACTATGGCTACACCTTC
cdr3_length: 15; clone_size: once; v_call: TRBV27; d_call: TRBD1; j_call: TRBJ2-7; cdr3_aa: CASSYSGTDPGEQYF; cdr3_nt: TGTGCCAGCAGTTATTCGGGGACAGACCCCGGAGAGCAGTACTTC
cdr3_length: 15; clone_size: .; v_call: TRBV6-6; d_call: TRBD1; j_call: TRBJ2-3; cdr3_aa: CASSYTTGGGDTQYF; cdr3_nt: TGTGCCAGCAGTTACACGACAGGGGGAGGAGATACGCAGTATTTT
cdr3_length: 15; clone_size: .; v_call: TRBV7-6; d_call: .; j_call: TRBJ2-1; cdr3_aa: CASSLGTGYYNEQFF; cdr3_nt: TGTGCCAGCAGCCTAGGTACGGGATACTACAATGAGCAGTTCTTC
cdr3_length: 14; clone_size: .; v_call: TRBV7-6; d_call: TRBD1; j_call: TRBJ1-4; cdr3_aa: CASRQGAGNEKLFF; cdr3_nt: TGTGCCAGCAGGCAGGGGGCGGGAAATGAAAAACTGTTTTTT
cdr3_length: 15; clone_size: .; v_call: TRBV7-2; d_call: TRBD2; j_call: TRBJ2-7; cdr3_aa: CASSLVGGAPYEQYF; cdr3_nt: TGTGCCAGCAGCTTAGTCGGGGGGGCCCCCTACGAGCAGTACTTC
cdr3_length: 19; clone_size: .; v_call: TRBV27; d_call: .; j_call: TRBJ1-2; cdr3_aa: CASSLHYSEGTELLYGYTF; cdr3_nt: TGTGCCAGCAGTCTACACTATTCGGAGGGGACCGAACTACTCTATGGCTACACCTTC
cdr3_length: 14; clone_size: .; v_call: TRBV12-5; d_call: .; j_call: TRBJ2-5; cdr3_aa: CASGSGHGLETQYF; cdr3_nt: TGTGCTAGTGGTTCCGGACATGGTTTGGAGACCCAGTACTTC
cdr3_length: 13; clone_size: .; v_call: TRBV19; d_call: .; j_call: TRBJ1-1; cdr3_aa: CATLTDTNTEAFF; cdr3_nt: TGTGCCACCCTGACAGACACAAACACTGAAGCTTTCTTT
cdr3_length: 14; clone_size: .; v_call: TRBV5-1; d_call: TRBD2; j_call: TRBJ2-7; cdr3_aa: CASSRSGGGSEQYF; cdr3_nt: TGCGCCAGCAGCCGATCCGGGGGAGGGTCCGAGCAGTACTTC
cdr3_length: 14; clone_size: .; v_call: TRBV5-1; d_call: TRBD2; j_call: TRBJ2-3; cdr3_aa: CASHSGESTDTQYF; cdr3_nt: TGCGCCAGTCATAGCGGGGAGAGCACAGATACGCAGTATTTT
cdr3_length: 14; clone_size: .; v_call: TRBV10-3; d_call: .; j_call: TRBJ2-1; cdr3_aa: CAISTAGNYNEQFF; cdr3_nt: TGTGCCATCAGTACAGCCGGGAACTACAATGAGCAGTTCTTC
cdr3_length: 14; clone_size: .; v_call: TRBV6-2/TRBV6-3; d_call: TRBD2; j_call: TRBJ2-1; cdr3_aa: CASSLTGTNNEQFF; cdr3_nt: TGTGCCAGCAGTTTGACCGGGACTAACAATGAGCAGTTCTTC
cdr3_length: 17; clone_size: .; v_call: TRBV4-2; d_call: .; j_call: TRBJ2-6; cdr3_aa: CASSQESSVSGANVLTF; cdr3_nt: TGTGCCAGCAGCCAAGAGTCTAGCGTCTCTGGGGCCAACGTCCTGACTTTC
cdr3_length: 11; clone_size: .; v_call: TRBV28; d_call: .; j_call: TRBJ1-1; cdr3_aa: CASTIRGTAFF; cdr3_nt: TGTGCCAGCACCATTCGGGGTACGGCTTTCTTT
cdr3_length: 15; clone_size: .; v_call: TRBV19; d_call: TRBD2; j_call: TRBJ2-7; cdr3_aa: CASHSTSDNYYEQYF; cdr3_nt: TGTGCCAGTCACTCAACTAGCGACAACTACTACGAGCAGTACTTC
cdr3_length: 13; clone_size: .; v_call: TRBV6-5; d_call: .; j_call: TRBJ1-2; cdr3_aa: CASSLDSSYGYTF; cdr3_nt: TGTGCCAGCAGCCTTGACAGTAGCTATGGCTACACCTTC
cdr3_length: 15; clone_size: .; v_call: TRBV6-4; d_call: .; j_call: TRBJ2-5; cdr3_aa: CASSAGQRAQETQYF; cdr3_nt: TGTGCCAGCAGTGCAGGACAGAGAGCCCAAGAGACCCAGTACTTC
cdr3_length: 13; clone_size: once; v_call: TRBV7-3; d_call: .; j_call: TRBJ2-7; cdr3_aa: CASSSGSSYEQYF; cdr3_nt: TGTGCCAGCAGCTCCGGTAGCTCCTACGAGCAGTACTTC
cdr3_length: 12; clone_size: .; v_call: TRBV11-2; d_call: .; j_call: TRBJ1-1; cdr3_aa: CASSLGRSEAFF; cdr3_nt: TGTGCCAGCAGCCTGGGCCGTTCGGAAGCTTTCTTT
cdr3_length: 13; clone_size: .; v_call: TRBV12-3/TRBV12-4; d_call: .; j_call: TRBJ2-7; cdr3_aa: CASRGGISYEQYF; cdr3_nt: TGTGCCAGCAGGGGCGGGATTTCCTACGAGCAGTACTTC
cdr3_length: 12; clone_size: many; v_call: TRBV11-3; d_call: .; j_call: TRBJ2-2; cdr3_aa: CASSLNTGELFF; cdr3_nt: TGTGCCAGCAGCCTGAACACCGGGGAGCTGTTTTTT
cdr3_length: 18; clone_size: few; v_call: TRBV28; d_call: TRBD1; j_call: TRBJ1-4; cdr3_aa: CASSSLTGGASTNEKLFF; cdr3_nt: TGTGCCAGCAGTTCCCTTACAGGGGGCGCTTCAACTAATGAAAAACTGTTTTTT
cdr3_length: 13; clone_size: .; v_call: TRBV2; d_call: TRBD1; j_call: TRBJ2-7; cdr3_aa: CASSYDRAYEQYF; cdr3_nt: TGTGCCAGCAGTTACGACAGGGCCTACGAGCAGTACTTC
cdr3_length: 13; clone_size: once; v_call: TRBV29-1; d_call: .; j_call: TRBJ1-2; cdr3_aa: CSVGKGKEDGYTF; cdr3_nt: TGCAGCGTTGGGAAGGGGAAAGAGGATGGCTACACCTTC
cdr3_length: 17; clone_size: .; v_call: TRBV16; d_call: TRBD1; j_call: TRBJ2-2; cdr3_aa: CASSLHPTGVNTGELFF; cdr3_nt: TGTGCCAGCAGCCTCCACCCGACAGGGGTGAACACCGGGGAGCTGTTTTTT
cdr3_length: 14; clone_size: .; v_call: TRBV5-1; d_call: .; j_call: TRBJ1-1; cdr3_aa: CASSLGLMNTEAFF; cdr3_nt: TGCGCCAGCAGCTTGGGACTAATGAACACTGAAGCTTTCTTT
cdr3_length: 14; clone_size: .; v_call: TRBV6-5; d_call: .; j_call: TRBJ1-6; cdr3_aa: CTALDSSYNSPLHF; cdr3_nt: TGTACCGCCCTTGACAGTTCCTATAATTCACCCCTCCACTTT
cdr3_length: 14; clone_size: few; v_call: TRBV13; d_call: .; j_call: TRBJ2-3; cdr3_aa: CASSLPLGTDTQYF; cdr3_nt: TGTGCCAGCAGCCTCCCCCTCGGCACAGATACGCAGTATTTT
cdr3_length: 14; clone_size: .; v_call: TRBV5-4; d_call: .; j_call: TRBJ1-6; cdr3_aa: CASSSGLEVSPLHF; cdr3_nt: TGTGCCAGCAGCTCCGGGCTGGAGGTTTCACCCCTCCACTTT
cdr3_length: 11; clone_size: .; v_call: TRBV12-3/TRBV12-4; d_call: .; j_call: TRBJ2-3; cdr3_aa: CASSRIDTQYF; cdr3_nt: TGTGCCAGCAGCAGAATCGATACGCAGTATTTT
cdr3_length: 15; clone_size: .; v_call: TRBV28; d_call: .; j_call: TRBJ2-7; cdr3_aa: CASSFGGTGPYEQYF; cdr3_nt: TGTGCCAGCAGTTTTGGCGGGACGGGTCCTTACGAGCAGTACTTC
cdr3_length: 13; clone_size: .; v_call: TRBV12-3/TRBV12-4; d_call: .; j_call: TRBJ2-7; cdr3_aa: CASSFPGTYEQYF; cdr3_nt: TGTGCCAGCAGTTTCCCAGGAACCTACGAGCAGTACTTC
cdr3_length: 11; clone_size: .; v_call: TRBV28; d_call: TRBD2; j_call: TRBJ2-5; cdr3_aa: CASIAGETQYF; cdr3_nt: TGTGCCAGCATAGCGGGGGAGACCCAGTACTTC
cdr3_length: 18; clone_size: .; v_call: TRBV10-3; d_call: TRBD2; j_call: TRBJ2-2; cdr3_aa: CAISDGEGRGRNTGELFF; cdr3_nt: TGTGCCATCAGTGATGGGGAGGGGCGGGGCCGGAACACCGGGGAGCTGTTTTTT
cdr3_length: 16; clone_size: .; v_call: TRBV6-8; d_call: TRBD1; j_call: TRBJ2-5; cdr3_aa: CASSYSFDRVQETQYF; cdr3_nt: TGTGCCAGCAGTTACTCTTTCGACAGGGTGCAAGAGACCCAGTACTTC
cdr3_length: 14; clone_size: .; v_call: TRBV3-1/TRBV3-2; d_call: TRBD1; j_call: TRBJ2-3; cdr3_aa: CASSRDRATDTQYF; cdr3_nt: TGTGCCAGCAGCCGCGACAGGGCCACAGATACGCAGTATTTT
cdr3_length: 14; clone_size: once; v_call: TRBV19; d_call: .; j_call: TRBJ2-3; cdr3_aa: CASSWGAGTDTQYF; cdr3_nt: TGTGCCAGTAGTTGGGGCGCCGGCACAGATACGCAGTATTTT
cdr3_length: 15; clone_size: .; v_call: TRBV30; d_call: .; j_call: TRBJ1-3; cdr3_aa: CAWSMRRSSGNTIYF; cdr3_nt: TGTGCCTGGAGTATGAGGAGGAGCTCTGGAAACACCATATATTTT